The TCR beta chain under discussion was sequenced for a study of T cells in Graves' hyperthyroidism and ophthalmopathy. The overall study: At initial diagnosis, before any treatment had begun, peripheral blood was obtained.

Authors of the study amplified TCR beta CDR3 regions from RNA transcripts. The primer set for the first-round RT-PCR of the TCR CDR3 was HTBI. TCRdb independently ran MiXCR on the multiplex PCR reads; one entry per CDR3 protein. The table has 350,000 to 400,000 distinct CDR3 sequences, roughly 20% seen once. Uncontrolled infection, other autoimmune disease, pregnancy and lactation each barred patients from inclusion. Diagnosing involved the use of clinical symptoms, serum thyroxine and TRAb, thyroid ultrasound and orbital computed tomography. The PBMCs were sourced from fresh peripheral blood (about 9.7 ml). V was cut by 3 bases and J by 1 base, with 7 bases left in between. The CDR3 runs 12 residues. Looked up from germline, CDR1 is GTSNPN and CDR2 is SVGIG (reference sequence).

This TCR derives from a man younger than 35 with Graves' ophthalmopathy. Source material: blood. V usage is TRBV30 and J usage is TRBJ2-7, with D perhaps matching TRBD1 or TRBD2 (5 bases each). In DNA, the CDR3 is TGTGCCTGGAGGAGGGGTTCCTACGAGCAGTACTTC. Translation: CAWRRGSYEQYF. The entire variable domain, with the rest obtained from reference TRBV30 and TRBJ2-7, is as follows: SQTIHQWPATLVQPVGSPLSLECTVEGTSNPNLYWYRQAAGRGLQLLFYSVGIGQISSEVPQNLSASRPQDRQFILSSKKLLLSDSGFYLCAWRRGSYEQYFGPGTRLTVT.